The clone carrying this T cell receptor beta chain appeared a few times. Its cognate antigen is unknown. A much larger clone sits a single nucleotide away, making a read error possible. The data belong to a study of immune heterogeneity within non-small cell lung tumors. Study overall: With respect to histology, the tumors encompassed a few squamous cell carcinomas, under 11 non-squamous carcinomas and 1 not otherwise specified.

Study-wide results and limits: Local tumor mutational burden showed a correlation with local T-cell clonality that was moderate but significant (R approximately 0.31). Identical dominant CDR3 beta clonotypes showed recurrence across tumor sites within a patient, and site-unique high-frequency clones were also present.

TCR beta CDR3 regions came from multiplex PCR with 32 forward V and 13 reverse J primers. TCRdb processed the multiplex PCR reads anew with MiXCR; each CDR3 protein has one entry. The sample has about 21,000 distinct CDR3 sequences, around 26% seen once. Genomic DNA extracted from bulk tumor tissue served as template. A total of approximately 600 ng was used per sample. In surgery, several biopsies were collected from each primary tumor at widely spaced sites. Curative surgical treatment was performed in patients who had newly diagnosed, untreated non-small cell lung cancer. There were 15 donors in total. They were all newly diagnosed non-small cell lung cancer patients undergoing surgery with curative intent. From germline, CDR1 is MDHEN and CDR2 SYDVKM. The CDR3 covers 11 residues.

The gene calls are TRBV28 and TRBJ2-7; D not resolved. The sample was lung tumor tissue. The clonotype originates from a middle-aged man with non-small cell lung cancer. The CDR3 is CAGSLSYEQYF. The CDR3, as DNA: TGTGCCGGCAGTCTCAGTTACGAGCAGTACTTC.